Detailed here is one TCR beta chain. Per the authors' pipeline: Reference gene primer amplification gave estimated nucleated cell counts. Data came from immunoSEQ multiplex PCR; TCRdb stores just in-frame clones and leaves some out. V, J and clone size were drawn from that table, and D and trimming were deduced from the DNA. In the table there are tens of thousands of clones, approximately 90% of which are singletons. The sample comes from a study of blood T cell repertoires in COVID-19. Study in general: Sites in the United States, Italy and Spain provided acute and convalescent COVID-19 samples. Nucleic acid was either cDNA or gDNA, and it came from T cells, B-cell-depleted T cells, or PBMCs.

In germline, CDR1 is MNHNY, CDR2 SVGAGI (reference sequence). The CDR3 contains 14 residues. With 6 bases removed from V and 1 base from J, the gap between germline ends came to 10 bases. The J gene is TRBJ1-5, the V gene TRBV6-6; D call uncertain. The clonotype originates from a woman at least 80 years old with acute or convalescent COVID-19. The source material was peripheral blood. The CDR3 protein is CASSRPGSNQPQHF. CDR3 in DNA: TGTGCCAGCAGCCGCCCCGGGAGCAATCAGCCCCAGCATTTT.